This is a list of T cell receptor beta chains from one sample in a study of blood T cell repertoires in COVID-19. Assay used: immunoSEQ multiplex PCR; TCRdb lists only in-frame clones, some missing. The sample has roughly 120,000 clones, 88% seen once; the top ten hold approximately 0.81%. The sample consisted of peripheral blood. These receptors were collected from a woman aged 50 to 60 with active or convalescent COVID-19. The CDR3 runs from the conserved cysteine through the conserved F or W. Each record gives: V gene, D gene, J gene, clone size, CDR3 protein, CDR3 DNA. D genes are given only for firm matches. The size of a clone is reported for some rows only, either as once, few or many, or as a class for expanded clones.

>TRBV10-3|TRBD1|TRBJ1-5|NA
CAISESILTGNRQPQHF
TGTGCCATCAGTGAGTCGATTTTGACAGGGAATCGTCAGCCCCAGCATTTT
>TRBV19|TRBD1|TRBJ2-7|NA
CASSGEGASYEQYF
TGTGCCAGTAGTGGTGAGGGGGCATCCTACGAGCAGTACTTC
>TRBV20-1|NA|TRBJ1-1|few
CSASKARVPDTEAFF
TGCAGTGCTAGTAAGGCACGGGTACCGGACACTGAAGCTTTCTTT
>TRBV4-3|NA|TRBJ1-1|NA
CASSQRMDSPTEAFF
TGCGCCAGCAGCCAAAGAATGGACAGTCCCACTGAAGCTTTCTTT
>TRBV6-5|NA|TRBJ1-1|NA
CASSSVRNTEAFF
TGTGCCAGCAGTTCCGTCCGGAACACTGAAGCTTTCTTT
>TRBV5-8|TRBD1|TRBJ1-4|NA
CASSPGGTGGWKLFF
TGTGCCAGCAGCCCGGGAGGGACAGGGGGCTGGAAACTGTTTTTT
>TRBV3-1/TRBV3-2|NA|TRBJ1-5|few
CASSPDSPLHNQPQHF
TGTGCCAGCAGCCCAGACAGCCCACTACACAATCAGCCCCAGCATTTT
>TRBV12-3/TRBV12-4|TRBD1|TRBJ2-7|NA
CASSGTGDYEQYF
TGTGCCAGCAGTGGGACAGGGGACTACGAGCAGTACTTC
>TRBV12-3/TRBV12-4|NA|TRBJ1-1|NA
CASSFGLNTEAFF
TGTGCCAGCAGTTTCGGTTTGAACACTGAAGCTTTCTTT
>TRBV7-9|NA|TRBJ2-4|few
CASRNTNTAKNIQYF
TGTGCCAGCAGAAACACTAACACAGCCAAAAACATTCAGTACTTC
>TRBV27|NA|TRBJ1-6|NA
CASSLRAGLNSPLHF
TGTGCCAGCAGTTTAAGGGCAGGGCTAAATTCACCCCTCCACTTT
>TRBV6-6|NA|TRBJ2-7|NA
CASRPTSGGEQYF
TGTGCCAGCAGACCAACCTCCGGGGGCGAGCAGTACTTC
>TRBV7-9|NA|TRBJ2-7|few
CASSLAVGDSGYEQYF
TGTGCCAGCAGCTTAGCTGTAGGAGACTCGGGCTACGAGCAGTACTTC
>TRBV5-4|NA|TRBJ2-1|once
CASSRAAQPWFF
TGTGCCAGCAGCCGCGCGGCTCAGCCGTGGTTCTTC
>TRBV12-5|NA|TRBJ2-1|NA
CASGLGTPGSGEQFF
TGTGCTAGTGGTTTAGGGACACCAGGGTCGGGTGAGCAGTTCTTC
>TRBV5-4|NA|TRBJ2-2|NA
CASSPGTSINTGELFF
TGTGCCAGCAGCCCCGGGACTTCAATTAACACCGGGGAGCTGTTTTTT
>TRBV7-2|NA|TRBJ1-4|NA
CASSLGSILNEKLFF
TGTGCCAGCAGCTTAGGTAGTATTTTGAATGAAAAACTGTTTTTT
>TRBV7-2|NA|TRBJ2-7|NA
CASSFDGILYEQYF
TGTGCCAGCAGCTTTGACGGGATTCTCTACGAGCAGTACTTC
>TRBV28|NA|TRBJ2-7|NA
CASSLGVYEQYF
TGTGCCAGCAGTTTGGGAGTCTACGAGCAGTACTTC
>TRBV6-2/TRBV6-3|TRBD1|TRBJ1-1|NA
CASSYSIQGATTEAFF
TGTGCCAGCAGTTACTCGATCCAGGGGGCGACCACTGAAGCTTTCTTT
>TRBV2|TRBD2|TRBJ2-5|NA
CASREGLAGEGWETQYF
TGTGCCAGCAGAGAAGGGCTAGCGGGAGAGGGGTGGGAGACCCAGTACTTC
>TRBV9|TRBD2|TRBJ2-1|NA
CASKKGDSGSEQFF
TGTGCCAGCAAAAAGGGAGATAGCGGGAGTGAGCAGTTCTTC
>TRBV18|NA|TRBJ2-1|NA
CASSPGRTDNEQFF
TGTGCCAGCTCACCAGGCCGGACAGACAATGAGCAGTTCTTC
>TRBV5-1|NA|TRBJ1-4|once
CASSLEPLPGVGLFF
TGCGCCAGCAGCTTGGAGCCATTACCCGGTGTCGGACTGTTTTTT
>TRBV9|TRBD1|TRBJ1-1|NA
CASSVGDRGRRNTEAFF
TGTGCCAGCAGCGTTGGGGACAGGGGGAGGAGGAACACTGAAGCTTTCTTT
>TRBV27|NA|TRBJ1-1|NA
CASSVTGRTEAFF
TGTGCCAGCAGTGTAACAGGAAGGACTGAAGCTTTCTTT
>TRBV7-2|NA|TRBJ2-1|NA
CASSLQGSYEQFF
TGTGCCAGCAGCTTACAGGGTAGCTATGAGCAGTTCTTC
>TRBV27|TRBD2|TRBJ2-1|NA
CASSFLASGRSYNEQFF
TGTGCCAGCAGTTTTCTCGCTAGCGGACGCTCCTACAATGAGCAGTTCTTC
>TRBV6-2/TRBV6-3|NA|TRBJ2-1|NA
CASSQLYNEQFF
TGTGCCAGCAGCCAGCTATACAATGAGCAGTTCTTC
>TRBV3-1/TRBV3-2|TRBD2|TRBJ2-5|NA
CASSPLAGVQETQYF
TGTGCCAGCAGCCCACTAGCGGGAGTGCAGGAGACCCAGTACTTC
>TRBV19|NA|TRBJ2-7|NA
CASSPRTVPYEQYF
TGTGCCAGTAGTCCACGGACAGTTCCCTACGAGCAGTACTTC
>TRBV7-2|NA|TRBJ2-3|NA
CASSAKLSGQYF
TGTGCCAGCAGCGCGAAACTAAGTGGGCAGTATTTT
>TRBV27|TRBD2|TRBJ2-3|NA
CASSFSGRPDTQYF
TGTGCCAGCAGTTTTAGCGGGAGGCCAGATACGCAGTATTTT
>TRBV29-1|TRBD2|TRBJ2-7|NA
CSVGTSGYEQYF
TGCAGCGTGGGGACTAGCGGGTACGAGCAGTACTTC
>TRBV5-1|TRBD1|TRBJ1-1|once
CASSPDRERGTEAFF
TGCGCCAGCAGCCCGGACAGGGAAAGAGGGACTGAAGCTTTCTTT
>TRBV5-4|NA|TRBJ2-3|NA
CASSLAGRRGADTQYF
TGTGCCAGCAGCTTGGCCGGCCGACGGGGAGCAGATACGCAGTATTTT
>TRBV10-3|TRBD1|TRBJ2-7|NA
CAISEPSGGGEQYF
TGTGCCATCAGTGAACCATCAGGGGGCGGCGAGCAGTACTTC
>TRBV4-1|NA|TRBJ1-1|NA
CASSQFISGDTEAFF
TGCGCCAGCAGCCAATTTATCTCGGGGGACACTGAAGCTTTCTTT
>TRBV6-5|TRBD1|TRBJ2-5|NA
CASRQPGQGQETQYF
TGTGCCAGCAGGCAACCGGGACAGGGGCAAGAGACCCAGTACTTC
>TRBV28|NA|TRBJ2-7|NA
CASTLGGVPYEQYF
TGTGCCAGCACCTTGGGGGGTGTCCCCTACGAGCAGTACTTC
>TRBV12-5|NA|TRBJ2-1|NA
CASGPDRNEQFF
TGTGCTAGTGGTCCCGACAGGAATGAGCAGTTCTTC
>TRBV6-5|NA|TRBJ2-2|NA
CASIKRIANTGELFF
TGTGCCAGCATTAAGCGGATCGCGAACACCGGGGAGCTGTTTTTT
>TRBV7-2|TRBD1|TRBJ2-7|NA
CASSPAGTGRYEQYF
TGTGCCAGCAGCCCAGCCGGGACAGGGCGGTACGAGCAGTACTTC
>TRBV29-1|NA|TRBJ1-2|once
CSVDTLPGSTVSYGYTF
TGCAGCGTTGACACCCTACCGGGGTCGACCGTCAGCTATGGCTACACCTTC
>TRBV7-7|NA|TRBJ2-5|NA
CASSLGDSVGETQYF
TGTGCTAGCAGCTTAGGGGACTCCGTCGGGGAGACCCAGTACTTC
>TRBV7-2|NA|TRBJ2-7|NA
CASSLAGLEQYF
TGTGCCAGCAGCTTAGCTGGGCTCGAGCAGTACTTC